This TCR beta chain was observed in a study of early T cells in non-severe SARS-CoV-2 infection. Turning to the study itself: Bulk RNA from unsorted whole blood was sequenced; chains were unpaired. Findings and caveats of the study: VDJdb matching, biased toward anti-spike CD8 responses, missed private and CD4 specificities.

Individually, cDNA molecules had unique molecular identifiers attached to them. TCRdb re-called the 5' RACE reads with MiXCR, one entry per CDR3 protein. The sample shows tens of thousands of distinct CDR3 sequences, 7.5% to 9% of them seen only once. After removal of 1 base from V and 0 bases from J, the junction contained 1 base not matched to a gene. The CDR3 is 15 residues long. From germline, CDR1 is SGHVS and CDR2 FNYEAQ. The table lists this clonotype with many counts. Its specificity is unknown. This specimen consisted of whole blood, obtained at baseline. The chain employs TRBV7-6 and TRBJ2-7; 9 bases are shared with TRBD1. The sequence was collected from an adult who was a healthcare worker with PCR-confirmed SARS-CoV-2 infection or an uninfected control (not recorded which). As DNA, the CDR3 is TGTGCCAGCAGCTTAGGGACAGGGGTCTCCTACGAGCAGTACTTC. This codes for CASSLGTGVSYEQYF.